This T cell receptor (beta chain) was obtained from a study of shared clonotypes between healthy human individuals. This clone was recorded only once. Its antigen is currently unknown. The study separated CD4+ cells into CD45RA+ naive and CD45RA-negative memory subsets. Study observations and caveats: Naive subsets, compared against memory subsets, generally had larger estimated richness values.

Looked up from germline, CDR1 is SGHTA and CDR2 is FQGNSA. Trimming removed 5 bases from V and 7 bases from J, with 18 bases in between. This CDR3 is 15 amino acids long. TCRdb's table, derived via immunoSEQ multiplex PCR, lists solely in-frame clones and lacks some. The sample records about 2.3 million clones, less than 95% being singletons. The origin of this receptor is a man aged 18 to 30 in good health. Some clones in this sample may be carry-over from other donors' samples. The V and J genes are TRBV7-2 and TRBJ1-5, with a possible D match to TRBD1 (5 bases). Sequenced material: naive CD4+ T cells from PBMCs. Subset meaning: CD45RA+ positively selected. CDR3 DNA sequence: TGTGCCAGCAGCCCCTCGCCGGGAAGGGGACAGCCCCAGCATTTT. The encoded protein is CASSPSPGRGQPQHF.